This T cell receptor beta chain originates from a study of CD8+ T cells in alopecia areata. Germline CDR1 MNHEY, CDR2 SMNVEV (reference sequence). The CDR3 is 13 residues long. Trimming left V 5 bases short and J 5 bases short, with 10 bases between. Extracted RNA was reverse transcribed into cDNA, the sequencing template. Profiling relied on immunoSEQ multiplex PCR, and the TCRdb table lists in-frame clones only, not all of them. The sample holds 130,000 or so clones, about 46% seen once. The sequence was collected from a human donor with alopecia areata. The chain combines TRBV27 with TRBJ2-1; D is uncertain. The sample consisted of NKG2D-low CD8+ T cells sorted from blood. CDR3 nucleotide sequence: TGTGCCAGCAGTCCAGACATCAACAATGAGCAGTTCTTC. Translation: CASSPDINNEQFF.